This T cell receptor (beta chain) was captured by sequencing in a study of OX40 agonist ivuxolimab in advanced cancers. On the study more broadly: Those enrolled were 82.7% male, with a mean age of about 66 years and ages from about 20 to 79. Allowance was made for prior anti-PD-1, anti-PD-L1 or anti-CTLA-4 therapy, and roughly 40% had some. Notes on the study in general: CD4+ T cells averaged fewer expanded clones than CD8+ T cells.

CDR3 size: 13 residues. Trimming stripped 0 bases from V and 5 bases from J, with 8 bases between. Germline V gives CDR1 SGHDT, CDR2 YYEEEE. The study sampled blood at baseline, cycle 4 day 1, and cycle 7 day 1. On this clone itself: What it binds is not known.

TCRdb keeps only in-frame clones here, not all; method: immunoSEQ multiplex PCR. The table records tens of thousands of clones, around 81% of them present only once. The chain has TRBV5-6 and TRBJ1-2; perhaps TRBD1 as D (5 bases). Sequencing used CD4+ or CD8+ T cells sorted from blood, obtained in a trial of the OX40 agonist ivuxolimab. The receptor's source is an adult with an advanced solid tumor such as melanoma, head and neck, liver or kidney cancer. DNA for the CDR3: TGTGCCAGCAGCTTGGAGGGGCGGTATGGCTACACCTTC. The encoded protein is CASSLEGRYGYTF.